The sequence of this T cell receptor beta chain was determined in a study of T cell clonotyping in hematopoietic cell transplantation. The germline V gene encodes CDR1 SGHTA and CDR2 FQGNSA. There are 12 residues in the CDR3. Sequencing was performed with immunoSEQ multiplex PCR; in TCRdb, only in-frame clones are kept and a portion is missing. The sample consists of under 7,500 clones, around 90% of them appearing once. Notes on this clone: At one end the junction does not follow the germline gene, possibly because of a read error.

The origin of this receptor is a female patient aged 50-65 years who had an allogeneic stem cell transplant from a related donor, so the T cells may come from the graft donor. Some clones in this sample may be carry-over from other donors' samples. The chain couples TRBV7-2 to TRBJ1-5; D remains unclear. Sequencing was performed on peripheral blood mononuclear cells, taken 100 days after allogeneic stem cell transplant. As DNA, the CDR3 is TGTGCCAGCAGCCTAGCCGATCAGCCCCAGCATTTT. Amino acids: CASSLADQPQHF.